This T cell receptor beta chain was sequenced for a study of prognosis after radiotherapy for stage I lung cancer. Overall study context: Enrolled patients comprised about 13 with newly diagnosed primary stage I lung tumors and five with oligometastatic NSCLC after surgical resection of the primary tumor. In this cohort, no one received concurrent therapy with stereotactic body radiotherapy.

Concerning this clonotype: A junction boundary mismatches the germline segment, possibly from a read error.

Genomic DNA was the source, and TCR beta CDR3 was amplified from it by two-round multiplex PCR. Primers specific to each TRBV and TRBJ gene were used in first-round PCR. TCRdb reprocessed the multiplex PCR reads via MiXCR and lists one record per CDR3 protein. This table holds about 34,000 distinct CDR3 sequences, around 30% found once. CDR1 is SGHTA and CDR2 is FQGNSA in the germline V gene. The length of the CDR3 is 16 residues. This chain connects TRBV7-2 to TRBJ2-7; 11 nucleotides line up with TRBD2. The specimen comprised PBMCs, sampled before or after stereotactic body radiation therapy (not recorded which). This sequence originates from a donor aged 50 or older with non-small cell lung cancer. The chain's CDR3 is CVSSLFSGGAGAEQYF. In DNA form, the CDR3 reads TGTGTCAGCAGCTTATTTAGCGGGGGGGCTGGGGCCGAGCAGTACTTC.